The T cell receptor (beta chain) described here comes from a study of blood T cell repertoires in COVID-19. Overall study: The cDNA or gDNA used as material had been derived from T cells, B-cell-depleted T cells, or PBMCs.

Using immunoSEQ multiplex PCR, the repertoire was profiled, and TCRdb retains in-frame clones only, with some absent. The sample lists hundreds of thousands of clones, approximately 83% occurring once. Germline-derived CDR1 and CDR2 are LGHDT and YNNKEL (reference sequence). Germline trimming cut 4 bases from V and 5 bases from J; bases unmatched to any gene: 10. The CDR3 totals 16 residues. This clone showed up just once. This sequence was found in a woman aged 25 to 39 who had recovered from COVID-19. This rearrangement joins TRBV3-1 (or the pseudogene TRBV3-2) to TRBJ2-3, with 9 bases fitting TRBD2. Sequencing was performed on peripheral blood. CDR3 residues: CASSLDVSGRKDTQYF. CDR3 nucleotide sequence: TGTGCCAGCAGCCTGGACGTTAGCGGGAGAAAAGATACGCAGTATTTT.